This record concerns one TCR beta chain sequence. Antigen unknown. The data derive from a study of T cells after yellow fever vaccination. Study-level points and caveats: Among all clonotypes, a small share was observed in both CD4 and CD8 compartments.

The V gene lost 5 bases and the J gene lost 3 bases, with 13 bases spanning the gap. This CDR3 contains 14 residues. The germline gives CDR1 SGHVS, CDR2 FNYEAQ. TCRdb reprocessed the 5' RACE reads via MiXCR and lists one record per CDR3 protein. The sample has about 300,000 distinct CDR3 sequences; 8.5% to 10% are singletons. J is TRBJ1-1 and V is TRBV7-6; tentative D call: TRBD1 (6 bases). The TCR originated in a man in his late teens or twenties who received the YFV17D yellow fever vaccine. The sequencing here drew on CD4+ T cells sorted from PBMCs, taken 5 days after the yellow fever booster vaccination. CDR3 in amino acids: CASSPQAGDTEAFF. The DNA for the CDR3 is TGTGCCAGCAGCCCCCAGGCAGGGGACACTGAAGCTTTCTTT.